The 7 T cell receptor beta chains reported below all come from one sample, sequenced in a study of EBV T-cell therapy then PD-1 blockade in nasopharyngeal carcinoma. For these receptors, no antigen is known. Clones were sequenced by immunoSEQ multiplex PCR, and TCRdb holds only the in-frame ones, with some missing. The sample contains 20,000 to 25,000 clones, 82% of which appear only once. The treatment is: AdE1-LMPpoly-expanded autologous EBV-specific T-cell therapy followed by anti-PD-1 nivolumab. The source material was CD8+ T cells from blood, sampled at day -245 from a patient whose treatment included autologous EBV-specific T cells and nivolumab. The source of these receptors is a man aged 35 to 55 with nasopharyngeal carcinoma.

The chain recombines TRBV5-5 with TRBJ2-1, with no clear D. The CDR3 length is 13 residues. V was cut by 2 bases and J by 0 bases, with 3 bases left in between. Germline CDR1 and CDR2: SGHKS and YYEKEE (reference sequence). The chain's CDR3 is CASSLPSYNEQFF. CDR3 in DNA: TGTGCCAGCAGCTTACCCTCCTACAATGAGCAGTTCTTC.

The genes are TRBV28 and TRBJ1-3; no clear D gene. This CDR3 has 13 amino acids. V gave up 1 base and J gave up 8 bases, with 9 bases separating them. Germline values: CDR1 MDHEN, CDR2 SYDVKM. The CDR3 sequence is CASSLSMGYTIYF. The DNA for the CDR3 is TGTGCCAGCAGTTTATCTATGGGTTACACCATATATTTT.

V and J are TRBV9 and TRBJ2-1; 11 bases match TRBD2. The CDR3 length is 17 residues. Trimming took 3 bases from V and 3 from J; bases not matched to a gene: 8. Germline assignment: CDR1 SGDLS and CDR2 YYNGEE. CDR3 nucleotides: TGTGCCAGCAGCGCACCCCTAGCGGGGGGCCTCTACAATGAGCAGTTCTTC. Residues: CASSAPLAGGLYNEQFF.

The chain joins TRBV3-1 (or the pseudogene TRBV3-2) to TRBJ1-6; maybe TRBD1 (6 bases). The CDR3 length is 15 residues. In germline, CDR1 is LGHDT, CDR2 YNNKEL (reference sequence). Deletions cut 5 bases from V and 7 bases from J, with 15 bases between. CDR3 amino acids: CASSVRTVGNSPLHF. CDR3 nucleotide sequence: TGTGCCAGCAGCGTAAGGACAGTCGGGAATTCACCCCTCCACTTT.

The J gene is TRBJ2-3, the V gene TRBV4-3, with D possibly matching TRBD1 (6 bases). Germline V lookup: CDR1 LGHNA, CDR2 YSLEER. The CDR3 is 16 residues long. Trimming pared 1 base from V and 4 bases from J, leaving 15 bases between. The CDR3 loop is CASSQVGQGSPDTQYF. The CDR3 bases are TGCGCCAGCAGCCAAGTGGGTCAGGGGTCTCCAGATACGCAGTATTTT.

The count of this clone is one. The CDR3 DNA sequence: TGTGCCAGCAGCTCCAGGGACAGCTCCTACAATGAGCAGTTCTTC. It translates to CASSSRDSSYNEQFF. The chain has TRBV7-8 and TRBJ2-1, with 7 positions matching TRBD1. V lost 4 bases to trimming and J lost 0 bases; unmatched junction nucleotides: 3. This CDR3 has 15 residues. Germline CDR1 is SGHVS and CDR2 is FQNEAQ.

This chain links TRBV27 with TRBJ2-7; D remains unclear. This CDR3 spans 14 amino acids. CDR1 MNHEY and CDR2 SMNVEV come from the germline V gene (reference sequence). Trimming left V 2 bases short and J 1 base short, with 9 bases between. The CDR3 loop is CASSLLGRSYEQYF. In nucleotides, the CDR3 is TGTGCCAGCAGTTTACTAGGGCGGTCCTACGAGCAGTACTTC.